Listed here are 23 T cell receptor beta chains from one sample, sequenced in a study of blood T cell repertoires in COVID-19. Repertoires were generated with immunoSEQ multiplex PCR, while TCRdb's copy carries only in-frame clones and drops some. The sample holds fewer than 450,000 clones, around 89% seen once. Sequencing input: peripheral blood. The origin of the receptors is a woman aged 45 to 65 with COVID-19, enrolled during active disease.

V usage is TRBV6-2 or TRBV6-3 and J usage is TRBJ2-7; 7 bases agree with TRBD1. Germline CDR1 and CDR2: MNHEY and SVGEGT. The CDR3 runs 17 residues. V gave up 2 bases and J gave up 3 bases; unmatched junction bases: 13. CDR3 in amino acids: CASSYPPTGRRDYEQYF. For the CDR3, the DNA is TGTGCCAGCAGTTACCCCCCGACAGGGCGAAGGGACTACGAGCAGTACTTC.

This clone was seen once. The chain uses TRBV19 and TRBJ1-2, with a possible D match to TRBD1 (6 bases). CDR1 and CDR2 from the germline V gene are LNHDA and SQIVND (reference sequence). The length of the CDR3 is 14 residues. The V and J ends lost 4 bases and 4 bases respectively, with 13 bases between them. The CDR3 here is CASSTLTGPYGYTF. CDR3 nucleotides: TGTGCCAGTAGTACTCTGACAGGACCCTATGGCTACACCTTC.

This clone showed up just a few times. J is TRBJ2-3 and V is TRBV5-1; TRBD2 matches at 8 bases. With 0 bases clipped from V and 4 bases from J, the junction kept 19 bases outside the gene matches. The CDR3 extends over 20 amino acids. Looked up from germline, CDR1 is SGHRS and CDR2 is YFSETQ. In DNA form, the CDR3 reads TGCGCCAGCAGCTTGGGGTATGGAGCGGGGGATCTCCTAAGTTCAGATACGCAGTATTTT. Translating it yields CASSLGYGAGDLLSSDTQYF.

DNA of the CDR3: TGTGCCAGCAGTCGTCCCCGGACTTTCTCTGGAAACACCATATATTTT. Its translation: CASSRPRTFSGNTIYF. The V call is TRBV27, the J call TRBJ1-3; no clear D gene. The CDR3 length is 16 residues. The germline V and J ends were trimmed by 5 bases and 0 bases, with 14 bases remaining between them. Germline loops: CDR1 MNHEY, CDR2 SMNVEV (reference sequence).

Only one count was recorded for this clone. The rearrangement joins TRBV3-1 (or the pseudogene TRBV3-2) to TRBJ1-1; D remains ambiguous. With 2 bases removed from V and 0 bases from J, the gap between germline ends came to 4 bases. Germline-derived CDR1 and CDR2 are LGHDT and YNNKEL (reference sequence). CDR3 length equals 13 residues. For the CDR3, the DNA is TGTGCCAGCAGCCAACTTTTGAACACTGAAGCTTTCTTT. Residues: CASSQLLNTEAFF.

This clone occurred once. The gene calls are TRBV4-2 and TRBJ2-1; TRBD2 agrees at 12 bases. V lost 3 bases, J lost 0 bases, and 15 bases stayed unmatched. The CDR3 length is 21 residues. Germline V gene sequence: CDR1 LGHNA, CDR2 YNFKEQ. CDR3 residues: CASSQTHRASGGASSYNEQFF. The DNA for the CDR3 is TGTGCCAGCAGCCAGACACACCGGGCTAGCGGGGGGGCTAGCTCCTACAATGAGCAGTTCTTC.

The CDR3 region is CSVEEPGDTEAFF. In DNA, the CDR3 is TGCAGCGTTGAAGAACCCGGGGACACTGAAGCTTTCTTT. This sequence joins TRBV29-1 and TRBJ1-1, with D hard to call. Germline loops: CDR1 SQVTM, CDR2 ANQGSEA. The CDR3 is made up of 13 amino acids. V lost 0 bases and J 3 bases, leaving 8 bases between the germline ends.

V is TRBV4-1 and J is TRBJ1-1; the D gene is possibly TRBD1 (5 bases). CDR3 length equals 14 residues. CDR1 and CDR2 from the germline V gene are MGHRA and YSYEKL. The germline V and J ends were trimmed by 4 bases and 0 bases, with 9 bases remaining between them. CDR3 nucleotide sequence: TGCGCCAGCAGCCGGGCAGGGTTGAACACTGAAGCTTTCTTT. Protein: CASSRAGLNTEAFF.

The chain employs TRBV12-5 and TRBJ2-3; 9 positions match TRBD1. The germline gives CDR1 LGHNT, CDR2 FRNRAP. The CDR3 extends over 18 amino acids. V dropped 0 bases and J dropped 1; count of bases not matched to a gene: 8. The CDR3 sequence: CASGLVLWGQGGTDTQYF. In DNA form, the CDR3 reads TGTGCTAGTGGTTTGGTACTATGGGGACAGGGAGGCACAGATACGCAGTATTTT. The variable domain in full, with the rest retrieved from reference TRBV12-5 and TRBJ2-3, is DARVTQTPRHKVTEMGQEVTMRCQPILGHNTVFWYRQTMMQGLELLAYFRNRAPLDDSGMPKDRFSAEMPDATLATLKIQPSEPRDSAVYFCASGLVLWGQGGTDTQYFGPGTRLTVL.

The rearrangement joins TRBV7-8 to TRBJ2-4, with TRBD2 identical over 7 bases. Unmatched junction bases numbered 5, after V lost 5 bases and J lost 7 bases. The V gene's germline CDR1 is SGHVS and CDR2 FQNEAQ. The CDR3 contains 13 residues. The DNA for the CDR3 is TGTGCCAGCAGCCGTGGGGGAGGGAACATTCAGTACTTC. This gives the protein CASSRGGGNIQYF.

The chain employs TRBV5-4 and TRBJ2-1; 7 bases fit TRBD1. The ends lost 2 bases at V and 7 bases at J; junction bases unmatched: 12. This CDR3 has 16 amino acids. Germline-derived CDR1 and CDR2 are SGHNT and YYREEE (reference sequence). CDR3 DNA: TGTGCCAGCAGCTTAGGTTTCGTGACAGGGCTAAATGAGCAGTTCTTC. Amino acids: CASSLGFVTGLNEQFF.

This clone was seen a handful of times. The chain recombines TRBV2 with TRBJ1-5, with D uncertain. The germline gives CDR1 SNHLY, CDR2 FYNNEI. Trimming pared 3 bases from V and 3 bases from J, leaving 15 bases between. The CDR3 runs to 16 residues. DNA for the CDR3: TGTGCCAGCAGTGAGTTGCAGGCCAGGCCCAATCAGCCCCAGCATTTT. This encodes CASSELQARPNQPQHF.

The gene calls are TRBV7-2 and TRBJ2-2; perhaps TRBD2 as D (5 bases). Looked up from germline, CDR1 is SGHTA and CDR2 is FQGNSA. The ends were cut back, 4 bases at V and 1 base at J, with 7 bases in the middle. The CDR3 loop spans 14 amino acids. In DNA form, the CDR3 reads TGTGCCAGCAGCTCTAGCTTGAACACCGGGGAGCTGTTTTTT. Residues: CASSSSLNTGELFF.

This rearrangement joins TRBV28 to TRBJ1-4; D not certain. Germline V lookup: CDR1 MDHEN, CDR2 SYDVKM. This CDR3 is 13 amino acids long. V lost 8 bases, J lost 4 bases, and 11 bases lay in between. For the CDR3, the DNA is TGTGCCAGCTCTCTCCCGGTTAATGAAAAACTGTTTTTT. It yields the protein CASSLPVNEKLFF.

J is TRBJ2-1 and V is TRBV19, with 7 bases identical to TRBD1. This CDR3 is 15 amino acids long. Looked up from germline, CDR1 is LNHDA and CDR2 is SQIVND (reference sequence). Trimming removed 7 bases from V and 12 bases from J; junction bases left unmatched: 18. The CDR3, as DNA: TGTGCCAGTACCGATGACAGGGCGAGTGTCGTGGGGCAGTTCTTC. This codes for CASTDDRASVVGQFF.

The genes are TRBV3-1 (or the pseudogene TRBV3-2) and TRBJ2-3; D is possibly TRBD2 (6 bases). The CDR3 runs to 15 residues. Germline V CDR1 and CDR2: LGHDT, YNNKEL (reference sequence). V was trimmed by 1 base and J by 2 bases, leaving 10 bases between them. The CDR3 nucleotides read TGTGCCAGCAGCCAAGTTGCGGGGATCACAGATACGCAGTATTTT. Its translation: CASSQVAGITDTQYF.

The chain combines TRBV30 with TRBJ1-1; 7 nucleotides line up with TRBD1. CDR3 size: 16 residues. The V and J ends lost 2 bases and 1 base, in that order; junction bases with no gene match: 10. CDR1 is GTSNPN, CDR2 SVGIG, per germline (reference sequence). In nucleotides, the CDR3 is TGTGCCTGGAGTTATAGTCTGGGACAGCCGAACACTGAAGCTTTCTTT. This translates into CAWSYSLGQPNTEAFF.

The chain recombines TRBV7-9 with TRBJ2-7, with 11 bases identical to TRBD1. Trimming removed 2 bases from V and 9 bases from J; junction bases left unmatched: 6. The germline CDR1 and CDR2 sequences are SEHNR and FQNEAQ (reference sequence). The CDR3 is 14 residues long. The CDR3 loop is CASSLRTGGAGQYF. The CDR3 DNA reads TGTGCCAGCAGCTTACGGACAGGGGGCGCGGGGCAGTACTTC.

The chain joins TRBV7-9 to TRBJ2-3; D is ambiguous. Looked up from germline, CDR1 is SEHNR and CDR2 is FQNEAQ (reference sequence). V lost 1 base and J lost 3, with 11 bases in between. This CDR3 is 15 amino acids long. Here the CDR3 DNA reads TGTGCCAGCAGCTTAGTCTCCGGGTATACAGATACGCAGTATTTT. Residues: CASSLVSGYTDTQYF. Looking up the rest from reference TRBV7-9 and TRBJ2-3 gives the full variable domain: DTGVSQNPRHKITKRGQNVTFRCDPISEHNRLYWYRQTLGQGPEFLTYFQNEAQLEKSRLLSDRFSAERPKGSFSTLEIQRTEQGDSAMYLCASSLVSGYTDTQYFGPGTRLTVL.

This chain connects TRBV3-1 (or the pseudogene TRBV3-2) to TRBJ1-1; the D is unclear. Germline V gene data show CDR1 as LGHDT and CDR2 as YNNKEL (reference sequence). Trimming removed 3 bases at V and 5 bases at J, with 10 bases between. The CDR3 has 13 amino acids. The CDR3 region has the DNA TGTGCCAGCAGCCAGTCGGGGTATACTGAAGCTTTCTTT. This gives the protein CASSQSGYTEAFF.

The chain is built from TRBV10-1 and TRBJ2-2; weak D call: TRBD1 (6 bases). Looked up from germline, CDR1 is WNHNN and CDR2 is SYGVQD (reference sequence). The CDR3 runs to 13 residues. Deletions cut 4 bases from V and 4 bases from J, with 7 bases between. CDR3 sequence (DNA): TGCGCCAGCAGTGCGGACAGCACCGGGGAGCTGTTTTTT. It codes for CASSADSTGELFF.

The V gene is TRBV9, the J gene TRBJ2-1; 10 positions match TRBD2. V was pared by 0 bases and J by 7 bases, with 7 bases of the junction left unmatched. CDR1 is SGDLS, CDR2 YYNGEE, per germline. The CDR3 is 16 residues long. The CDR3 DNA sequence: TGTGCCAGCAGCGTAGGGGTAGCGGGGGGTTGGAATGAGCAGTTCTTC. Translated, it gives CASSVGVAGGWNEQFF.

There are a few counts of this clone. The gene calls are TRBV25-1 and TRBJ1-4, with D unclear. Germline values: CDR1 MGHDK, CDR2 SYGVNS. V lost 1 base, J lost 8 bases, and 14 bases lay in between. The CDR3 runs 15 residues. The CDR3 loop reads CASSELGGQLEKLFF. DNA of the CDR3: TGTGCCAGCAGTGAATTAGGCGGTCAGCTAGAAAAACTGTTTTTT.